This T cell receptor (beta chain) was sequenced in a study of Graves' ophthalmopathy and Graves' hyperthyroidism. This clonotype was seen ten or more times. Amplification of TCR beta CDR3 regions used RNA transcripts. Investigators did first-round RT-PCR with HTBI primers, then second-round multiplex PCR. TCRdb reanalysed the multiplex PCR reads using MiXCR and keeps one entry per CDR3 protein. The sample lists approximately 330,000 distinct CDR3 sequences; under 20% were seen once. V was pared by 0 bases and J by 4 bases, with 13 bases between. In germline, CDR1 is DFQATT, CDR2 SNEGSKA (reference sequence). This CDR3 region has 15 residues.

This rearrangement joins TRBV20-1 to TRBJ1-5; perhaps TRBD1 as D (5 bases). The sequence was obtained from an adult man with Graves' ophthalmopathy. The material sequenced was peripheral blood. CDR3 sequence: CSARDGTQQNQPQHF. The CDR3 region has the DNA TGCAGTGCTAGAGATGGGACTCAACAGAATCAGCCCCAGCATTTT.